The T cell receptor beta chain described here comes from a study of blood T cell repertoires in COVID-19. Study details: Some COVID-19 samples were acute and others convalescent; all came from the United States, Italy and Spain. PBMCs, B-cell-depleted T cells, or T cells provided the cDNA or gDNA that made up the material.

Study processing details: It was from reference gene primer amplification that nucleated cell counts were estimated. Clones were sequenced by immunoSEQ multiplex PCR, and TCRdb holds only the in-frame ones, with some missing. D and trimming come from the DNA, and the V and J calls and clone size come from that table. The data show about 280,000 clones, roughly 89% seen once. Recruits, aged about 18 to 100 years, lived in 24 US areas. This clone showed up just a few times. CDR3 length: 17 residues. Germline lookup yields CDR1 MGHRA and CDR2 YSYEKL. After removal of 2 bases from V and 1 base from J, the junction contained 10 bases not matched to a gene.

The origin of this receptor is a woman younger than 35 with acute COVID-19. The V and J genes are TRBV4-1 and TRBJ1-1; 7 nucleotides agree with TRBD1. The sample consisted of PBMCs or T cells enriched from blood (not recorded which). CDR3 loop: CASSQTWARQGNTEAFF. The CDR3 nucleotides are TGCGCCAGCAGCCAAACATGGGCTAGACAGGGGAACACTGAAGCTTTCTTT.